Below are 22 T cell receptor beta chains sequenced from a single sample in a study of read filtering for tumor transcriptome and immune sequencing (dated by TCRdb to about 2020). The instrument was an Illumina HiSeq 4000. TCR libraries were built from roughly 400 ng RNA with the Immunoverse kit, using molecular barcoded adaptors covering alpha/delta and beta/gamma chains. In-frame beta chains were kept once TCRdb had trimmed the public reads at Q25 with fastp and called clones with MiXCR. Every distinct CDR3 protein forms one entry, paired with its most common genes and DNA. Here the sample has tens of thousands of distinct CDR3 sequences; around 18% occur a single time. The ten largest account for around 15% of the sample. The sequencing sample was made of a population of CD138-negative cells sorted from bone marrow. The label giving this sample's cell subset or site can be read as: bone marrow mononuclear cells depleted of CD138+ plasma/myeloma cells by negative magnetic selection. The source of these receptors is a donor at least 40 years old with multiple myeloma.

Many counts were recorded for this clonotype. This rearrangement joins TRBV20-1 to TRBJ2-1; TRBD2 is a possible D gene (5 bases). The CDR3 runs to 16 residues. V was clipped by 5 bases and J by 3 bases, with 20 bases between them. The germline CDR1 and CDR2 sequences are DFQATT and SNEGSKA (reference sequence). The CDR3 nucleotides read TGCAGTGCTGGAGGACCACACCCAAAAAGCTACAATGAGCAGTTCTTC. This gives the protein CSAGGPHPKSYNEQFF.

This clonotype was counted at least ten times. This rearrangement joins TRBV20-1 to TRBJ1-2; 7 bases line up with TRBD1. The CDR3 totals 14 residues. The germline V gene encodes CDR1 DFQATT and CDR2 SNEGSKA (reference sequence). Germline trimming cut 1 base from V and 10 bases from J; bases unmatched to any gene: 12. CDR3 sequence reads: CSARVGGGTVPYTF. CDR3 nucleotides: TGCAGTGCTAGAGTGGGGGGAGGGACAGTCCCCTACACCTTC.

For this clonotype: This may stem from a read error, because a much larger clone lies one nucleotide away. The gene calls are TRBV3-1 and TRBJ2-7, with 7 bases matching TRBD1. The CDR3 runs to 15 residues. CDR1 and CDR2 from the germline V gene are LGHDT and YNNKEL (reference sequence). The CDR3 here is CAISQDLDRAGEQYF. CDR3 DNA: TGTGCCATCAGCCAAGATCTTGACAGGGCGGGCGAGCAGTACTTC.

The chain combines TRBV7-2 with TRBJ1-1; D gene uncertain. V lost 1 base, J lost 7 bases, and 10 bases lay in between. Germline V gene data show CDR1 as SGHTA and CDR2 as FQGNSA. The CDR3 is 13 residues long. The CDR3 coding sequence is TGTGCCAGCAGCTTAGTAATTTCGGGTGAAGCTTTCTTT. It codes for CASSLVISGEAFF. Supplemented by reference TRBV7-2 and TRBJ1-1, the full variable domain reads GAGVSQSPSNKVTEKGKDVELRCDPISGHTALYWYRQSLGQGLEFLIYFQGNSAPDKSGLPSDRFSAERTGGSVSTLTIQRTQQEDSAVYLCASSLVISGEAFFGQGTRLTVV.

CDR3: CASSAENQPQHF. For the CDR3, the DNA is TGTGCCAGCAGCGCCGAAAATCAGCCCCAGCATTTT. The chain couples TRBV11-2 to TRBJ1-5; no clear D gene. This CDR3 spans 12 amino acids. Germline CDR1 reads SGHAT; CDR2 reads FQNNGV. V lost 5 bases and J 4 bases, leaving 6 bases between the germline ends. The full variable domain, with the rest looked up from reference TRBV11-2 and TRBJ1-5, is EAGVAQSPRYKIIEKRQSVAFWCNPISGHATLYWYQQILGQGPKLLIQFQNNGVVDDSQLPKDRFSAERLKGVDSTLKIQPAKLEDSAVYLCASSAENQPQHFGDGTRLSIL.

This chain connects TRBV20-1 to TRBJ2-7, with D tentatively TRBD1 (6 bases). This CDR3 region has 13 residues. V lost 5 bases and J 1 base, leaving 12 bases between the germline ends. The germline CDR1 and CDR2 sequences are DFQATT and SNEGSKA (reference sequence). The CDR3 sequence: CSAAPGTSYEQYF. CDR3 DNA: TGCAGTGCTGCTCCCGGGACATCCTACGAGCAGTACTTC.

There are many counts of this clonotype. The gene calls are TRBV18 and TRBJ2-7, with D uncertain. This CDR3 spans 12 amino acids. Germline assignment: CDR1 KGHSH and CDR2 LQKENI. V was pared by 3 bases and J by 4 bases, with 7 bases between. CDR3 nucleotides: TGTGCCAGCTCACCCGGTTTGTACGAGCAGTACTTC. This gives the protein CASSPGLYEQYF.

In its sample, this clonotype was seen many times. CDR3 in amino acids: CATHRQGRMGGYTF. In DNA form, the CDR3 reads TGTGCCACCCATCGACAGGGAAGGATGGGTGGCTACACCTTC. The chain employs TRBV2 and TRBJ1-2; 7 nucleotides line up with TRBD1. The CDR3 spans 14 residues. Per the germline V gene, CDR1 is SNHLY and CDR2 is FYNNEI. Unmatched junction bases numbered 15, after V lost 10 bases and J lost 7 bases.

This clonotype occurred many times. The CDR3 loop reads CSASIRTGGQRETQYF. CDR3 sequence (DNA): TGCAGTGCTAGCATACGGACAGGGGGCCAGAGAGAGACCCAGTACTTC. The chain employs TRBV20-1 and TRBJ2-5, with TRBD1 matching 11 bases. Trimming at V came to 3 bases and at J to 4 bases, leaving 10 bases not matched to a gene. Per the germline V gene, CDR1 is DFQATT and CDR2 is SNEGSKA (reference sequence). This CDR3 is built from 16 residues.

This clonotype showed up many times. The chain joins TRBV20-1 to TRBJ2-1; 12 positions agree with TRBD2. The V and J ends lost 6 bases and 8 bases, in that order; junction bases with no gene match: 11. Germline V gene sequence: CDR1 DFQATT, CDR2 SNEGSKA (reference sequence). This CDR3 comprises 15 residues. The CDR3 DNA follows: TGCAGTGCCCCGACTAGCGGGGGAGGTTGGGATGAGCAGTTCTTC. It translates to CSAPTSGGGWDEQFF.

This clonotype was counted at least ten times. The chain has TRBV30 and TRBJ2-5; unclear D gene. Germline V gene data show CDR1 as GTSNPN and CDR2 as SVGIG (reference sequence). The CDR3 sequence is 12 residues long. V lost 5 bases and J 2 bases, leaving 9 bases between the germline ends. DNA of the CDR3: TGTGCCTGGGGACCGCAGCAAGAGACCCAGTACTTC. It is translated as CAWGPQQETQYF.

This clonotype was counted many times. The chain is built from TRBV12-3 or TRBV12-4 and TRBJ2-2; perhaps TRBD2 as D (6 bases). CDR3 length: 14 residues. Between the trimmed V and J ends, which lost 7 bases and 1 base, there was a span of 10 bases. The CDR3 protein is CASKPGLNTGELFF. CDR3 bases: TGTGCCAGCAAGCCGGGACTGAACACCGGGGAGCTGTTTTTT.

This clonotype appeared many times. V usage is TRBV29-1 and J usage is TRBJ2-7, with 8 positions matching TRBD1. Trimming removed 6 bases from V and 2 bases from J; junction bases left unmatched: 12. Germline V gene lookup returns CDR1 SQVTM and CDR2 ANQGSEA. The CDR3 contains 15 residues. The CDR3 DNA reads TGCAGCGTCAGACCCGGGACAGGAGTCACCTACGAGCAGTACTTC. Amino acids: CSVRPGTGVTYEQYF.

V and J are TRBV2 and TRBJ1-1; D not resolved. Trimming cost V 3 bases and J 2 bases, with 4 bases left between them. Per germline, CDR1 SNHLY and CDR2 FYNNEI. This CDR3 comprises 12 residues. This chain's CDR3 is CASSDPNTEAFF. CDR3 bases: TGTGCCAGCAGTGATCCCAACACTGAAGCTTTCTTT.

The J gene is TRBJ1-1, the V gene TRBV7-9; 7 bases are shared with TRBD1. The CDR3 totals 15 residues. J gave up 0 bases and V 3 bases, and 4 bases lay outside the gene matches. CDR1 is SEHNR, CDR2 FQNEAQ, per germline (reference sequence). The DNA for the CDR3 is TGTGCCAGCAGCTTCCAGACAGGGATGAACACTGAAGCTTTCTTT. Protein sequence: CASSFQTGMNTEAFF.

This clonotype has just a few counts. This may arise from a read error, as a much more abundant clone is one base away. The V and J genes are TRBV4-2 and TRBJ1-2; a possible D gene is TRBD1 (5 bases). Germline V lookup: CDR1 LGHNA, CDR2 YNFKEQ. The CDR3 extends over 13 amino acids. CDR3 residues: CAGSQGADYGYTF. The CDR3 DNA is TGTGCCGGCAGCCAAGGGGCCGACTATGGCTACACCTTC.

This clonotype has just a few counts. V gene TRBV11-2 combines with J gene TRBJ1-1, with a tentative D call TRBD1 (5 bases). This CDR3 is built from 14 residues. Germline V lookup: CDR1 SGHAT, CDR2 FQNNGV. Between the trimmed V and J ends, which lost 6 bases and 0 bases, there was a span of 11 bases. The CDR3 DNA is TGTGCCAGCAGGCAGACAGCCCTGAACACTGAAGCTTTCTTT. Translated: CASRQTALNTEAFF. The whole variable domain, remainder taken from reference TRBV11-2 and TRBJ1-1, is EAGVAQSPRYKIIEKRQSVAFWCNPISGHATLYWYQQILGQGPKLLIQFQNNGVVDDSQLPKDRFSAERLKGVDSTLKIQPAKLEDSAVYLCASRQTALNTEAFFGQGTRLTVV.

For this clonotype: Given a far larger clone just one base away, this is likely a sequencing read error. The chain is built from TRBV7-9 and TRBJ2-1; 13 bases agree with TRBD2. This CDR3 contains 15 residues. CDR1 is SEHNR, CDR2 FQNEAQ, per germline (reference sequence). CDR3: CACSSTSGGYNEQFF. The CDR3 nucleotides read TGTGCCTGCAGCTCGACTAGCGGGGGGTACAATGAGCAGTTCTTC.

The chain links TRBV20-1 to TRBJ2-7, with a possible D match to TRBD1 (6 bases). In germline, CDR1 is DFQATT, CDR2 SNEGSKA (reference sequence). The CDR3 loop spans 14 amino acids. V shed 3 bases and J shed 4 bases, with 16 bases lying between them. CDR3 sequence (DNA): TGCAGTGCTAGCGTCCCGGGACAATCGTACGAGCAGTACTTC. Translated: CSASVPGQSYEQYF.

Ten or more counts support this clonotype. Written as DNA, the CDR3 is TGTGCCAGCAGCTTGGCACACCAAGAGACCCAGTACTTC. Translating gives CASSLAHQETQYF. The J gene is TRBJ2-5, the V gene TRBV5-4, with D unclear. V shed 0 bases and J shed 0 bases, with 3 bases lying between them. The CDR3 runs to 13 residues. Looked up from germline, CDR1 is SGHNT and CDR2 is YYREEE (reference sequence).

In its sample, this clonotype was seen many times. The chain uses TRBV21-1 and TRBJ2-1; the table calls TRBD1, which could not be checked here. TRBV21-1 is annotated as a pseudogene. CDR3 length: 13 residues. The CDR3 loop is CASIGVSYNEQFF. The CDR3 region has the DNA TGTGCCAGCATAGGGGTCTCCTACAATGAGCAGTTCTTC.

Many counts were recorded for this clonotype. This chain links TRBV20-1 with TRBJ2-7; possible D gene TRBD1, 7 bases. Trimming took 5 bases from V and 3 from J, leaving 20 bases between them. The germline V gene has CDR1 DFQATT and CDR2 SNEGSKA (reference sequence). This CDR3 has 15 amino acids. The chain's CDR3 is CSARPSGGGGYEQYF. Written as DNA, the CDR3 is TGCAGTGCTCGTCCGTCAGGGGGAGGAGGCTACGAGCAGTACTTC.